This TCR beta chain was sequenced for a study of Ad26.COV2.S vaccination and SARS-CoV-2 variants. Data came from immunoSEQ multiplex PCR; TCRdb stores just in-frame clones and leaves some out. The profile shows about 180,000 clones, around 85% of them singletons. This CDR3 has 14 amino acids. V was pared by 10 bases and J by 1 base, with 16 bases between. Germline V gene lookup returns CDR1 MNHEY and CDR2 SVGAGI. Sequencing used peripheral blood, obtained after recovery from COVID-19. The V gene is TRBV6-5, the J gene TRBJ2-5, with D possibly being TRBD1 or TRBD2 (5 bases each). The source is a human donor who had recovered from COVID-19. The CDR3 nucleotides are TGTGCCACCCGGGACGTTCGGCTCCAAGAGACCCAGTACTTC. Translating gives CATRDVRLQETQYF.